The clone carrying this TCR beta chain was seen more than once but under ten times. The sample belongs to a study of metastatic and nonmetastatic thyroid tumors. Original processing methods: Clinicopathological groups supplied CDR3 differences that were used to build a distant-metastasis classifier for papillary thyroid cancer. TCRdb re-called the PCR reads through MiXCR. TCRdb assigned the V and J calls; the authors' analysis was not used. The table includes approximately 44,000 clones, less than 35% detected once. Treatment of any kind had been given to no patient before thyroid surgery. The CDR3 runs 15 residues. CDR1 is MDHEN, CDR2 SYDVKM, per germline.

The chain uses TRBV28 and TRBJ2-2; 10 positions agree with TRBD1. The specimen was blood. The TCR was taken from a male donor with papillary thyroid cancer or a benign thyroid nodule (not recorded which). Some clones in this sample may be carry-over from other donors' samples. The DNA for the CDR3 is TGTTCCACCAGTCACATGGACAGGGGGGTCGGGGAGCTGTTTTTT. Amino acid sequence: CSTSHMDRGVGELFF.